Listed below are T cell receptor beta chains from one sample, sequenced in a study of CD8+CD57+ T cells in acquired aplastic anemia. Each CDR3 protein is one row after TCRdb ran MiXCR on the reads. The sample contains about 270,000 distinct CDR3 sequences, around 82% of which appear only once. Material for sequencing was sorted CD4+, CD8+, or CD8+CD57+ T cells (not recorded which) from PBMCs. The source is a human donor with aplastic anemia. Both conserved end residues are part of each CDR3.

v_call	cdr3_aa
TRBV7-8	CASSLAHGTKETQFF
TRBV11-1	CASSFFDSSGNTIYF
TRBV7-8	CASSLVEGPEEQQYF
TRBV9	CASSGPTSATQYYF
TRBV19	CASSILYQPQHF
TRBV7-6	CASSQDSLTSPLHF
TRBV29-1	CSAYGGRGLSDEQFF
TRBV9	CASSEGSDPQYF
TRBV9	CASSLTGGPDMHYF
TRBV12-3/TRBV12-4	CATRLGSGTEPQHF
TRBV2	CASGAGGTWAESQYF
TRBV24-1	CATSDPGRAGEQDTQYF
TRBV6-2/TRBV6-3	CASSDSGGVERYF
TRBV10-3	CASGVAGEQGEAFF
TRBV10-1	CASSDRGLAGGEQYF
TRBV15	CATGEELTDAQYF
TRBV5-4	CASSFTSGNEQFF
TRBV13	CASSLADEQFF
TRBV5-4	CASRARGTDTQYF
TRBV7-9	CASSAGIAGPTIEQFF
TRBV5-4	CASSLRLIAYEQYF
TRBV2	CATSGGGFQETLYF
TRBV29-1	CSVEDLARITNYGYTF
TRBV24-1	CASSEEEKSTDTQYF
TRBV7-2	CASSSGTNQNSPLPQYF
TRBV5-8	CASSSDGRGGSDEQFF
TRBV7-9	CASSPEVETQYF
TRBV2	CASSGAQGGYGNQPQHF
TRBV7-9	CASRSGRTDTQHF
TRBV5-1	CASSRPSGRRQSPLHF
TRBV10-3	CAISVGSGGSDEQFF
TRBV7-8	CASSLPGGPDSQYQFF
TRBV5-8	CASSLDRARNQPQHF
TRBV7-9	CASSLERTGGSEAFF
TRBV19	CASSMRGEEDYEQYF
TRBV15	CATSGGGVANVQYF
TRBV7-9	CASGVGGTDTAYF
TRBV7-9	CASSQPPFRSDSQYF
TRBV7-8	CASSLDLRRDTQDFF
TRBV10-3	CAVGTLTDTQYF